This T cell receptor (beta chain) was recorded in a study of blood T cell repertoires in COVID-19. At the level of the study: COVID-19 samples from acute and convalescent phases originated in the United States, Italy and Spain. PBMCs, B-cell-depleted T cells, or T cells were the source of the cDNA or gDNA that made up the material.

Source study methods: The authors estimated nucleated cell counts from reference gene primer amplification. Sequencing used immunoSEQ multiplex PCR; TCRdb keeps in-frame clones, though not all of them. The V and J calls and clone size are taken from that table; D and trimming were inferred from the DNA. The repertoire has under 45,000 clones, approximately 88% of them found once; the top ten carry 1% to 1.5%. Trimming pared 9 bases from V and 0 bases from J, leaving 16 bases between. The CDR3 loop spans 15 amino acids. Germline CDR1 and CDR2: SGHVS and FQNEAQ. The V and J genes are TRBV7-8 and TRBJ2-3; D perhaps matches TRBD1 (5 bases). Sequenced material: peripheral blood. The sequence was collected from a woman between 35 and 50 years old with acute or convalescent COVID-19. CDR3: CASTRWAGSTDTQYF. The CDR3 nucleotides are TGTGCCAGTACTCGGTGGGCAGGGAGCACAGATACGCAGTATTTT.